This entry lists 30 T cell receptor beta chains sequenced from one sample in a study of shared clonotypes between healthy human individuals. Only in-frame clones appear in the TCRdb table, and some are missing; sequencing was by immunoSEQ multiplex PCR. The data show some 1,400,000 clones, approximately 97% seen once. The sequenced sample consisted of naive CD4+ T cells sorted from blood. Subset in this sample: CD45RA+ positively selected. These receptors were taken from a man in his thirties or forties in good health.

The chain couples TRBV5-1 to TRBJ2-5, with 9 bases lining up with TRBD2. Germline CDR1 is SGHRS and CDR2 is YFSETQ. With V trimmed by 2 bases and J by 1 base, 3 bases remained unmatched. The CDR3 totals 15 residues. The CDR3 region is CASSFPSGTQETQYF. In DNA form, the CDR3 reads TGCGCCAGCAGCTTCCCTAGCGGGACCCAAGAGACCCAGTACTTC. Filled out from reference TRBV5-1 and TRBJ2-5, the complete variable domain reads KAGVTQTPRYLIKTRGQQVTLSCSPISGHRSVSWYQQTPGQGLQFLFEYFSETQRNKGNFPGRFSGRQFSNSRSEMNVSTLELGDSALYLCASSFPSGTQETQYFGPGTRLLVL.

CDR3 residues: CASSLPGTGFNTEAFF. CDR3 DNA: TGTGCCAGCAGTTTGCCCGGGACAGGCTTTAACACTGAAGCTTTCTTT. The chain recombines TRBV28 with TRBJ1-1; TRBD1 agrees at 8 bases. CDR3 length equals 16 residues. CDR1 is MDHEN and CDR2 is SYDVKM in the germline V gene. Germline trimming cut 3 bases from V and 2 bases from J; bases unmatched to any gene: 8.

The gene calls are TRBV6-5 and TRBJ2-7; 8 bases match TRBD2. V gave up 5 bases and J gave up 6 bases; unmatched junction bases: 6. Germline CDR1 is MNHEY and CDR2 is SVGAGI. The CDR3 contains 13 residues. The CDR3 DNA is TGTGCCAGCAGTAGTAGCGGGATGGGCGAGCAGTACTTC. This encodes CASSSSGMGEQYF.

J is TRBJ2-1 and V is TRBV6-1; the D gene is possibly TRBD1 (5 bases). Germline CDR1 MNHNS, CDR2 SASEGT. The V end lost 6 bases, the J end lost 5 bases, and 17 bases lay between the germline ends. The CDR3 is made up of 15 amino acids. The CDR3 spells CASSEQDLRNNEQFF. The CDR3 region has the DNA TGTGCCAGCAGCGAACAGGACCTAAGGAACAATGAGCAGTTCTTC.

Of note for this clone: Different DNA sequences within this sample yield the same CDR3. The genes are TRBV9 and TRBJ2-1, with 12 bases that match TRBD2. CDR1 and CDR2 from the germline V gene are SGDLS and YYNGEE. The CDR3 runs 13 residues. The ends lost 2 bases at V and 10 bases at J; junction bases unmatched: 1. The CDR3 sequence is CASSVTSGSEQFF. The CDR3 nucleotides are TGTGCCAGCAGCGTGACTAGCGGGAGCGAGCAGTTCTTC.

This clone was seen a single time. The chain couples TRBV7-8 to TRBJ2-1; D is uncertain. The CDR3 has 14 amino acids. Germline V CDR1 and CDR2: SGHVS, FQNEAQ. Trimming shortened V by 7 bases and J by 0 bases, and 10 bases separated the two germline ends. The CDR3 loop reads CASTPHTSYNEQFF. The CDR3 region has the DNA TGTGCCAGCACCCCTCACACCTCCTACAATGAGCAGTTCTTC.

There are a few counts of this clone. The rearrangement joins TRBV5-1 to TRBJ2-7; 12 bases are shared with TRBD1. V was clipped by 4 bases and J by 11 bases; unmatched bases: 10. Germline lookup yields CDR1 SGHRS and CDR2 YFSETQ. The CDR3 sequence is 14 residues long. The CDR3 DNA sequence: TGCGCCAGCAGCCCCACCGGGACAGGGGGCGTGGAGTACTTC. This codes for CASSPTGTGGVEYF.

Here the CDR3 reads CASSPGASTDTQYF. The CDR3 region has the DNA TGTGCCAGCAGTCCAGGGGCCAGCACAGATACGCAGTATTTT. The rearrangement joins TRBV6-4 to TRBJ2-3, with D possibly being TRBD1 (6 bases). The germline V and J ends were trimmed by 5 bases and 0 bases, with 9 bases remaining between them. The germline gives CDR1 MRHNA, CDR2 SNTAGT. The CDR3 spans 14 residues.

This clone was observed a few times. The CDR3 DNA reads as TGTGCCAGCAGCTTAGGTCGGCCTAACTATGGCTACACCTTC. It translates to CASSLGRPNYGYTF. The V gene is TRBV7-2, the J gene TRBJ1-2; D ambiguous. CDR1 and CDR2 from the germline V gene are SGHTA and FQGNSA. The V end lost 1 base, the J end lost 0 bases, and 6 bases lay between the germline ends. This CDR3 spans 14 amino acids.

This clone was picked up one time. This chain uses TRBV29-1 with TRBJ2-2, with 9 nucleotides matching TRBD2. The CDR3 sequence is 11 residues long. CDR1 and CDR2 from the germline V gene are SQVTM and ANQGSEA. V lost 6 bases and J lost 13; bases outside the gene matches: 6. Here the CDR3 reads CSVGLASVLFF. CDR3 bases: TGCAGCGTGGGACTAGCTTCGGTGCTGTTTTTT.

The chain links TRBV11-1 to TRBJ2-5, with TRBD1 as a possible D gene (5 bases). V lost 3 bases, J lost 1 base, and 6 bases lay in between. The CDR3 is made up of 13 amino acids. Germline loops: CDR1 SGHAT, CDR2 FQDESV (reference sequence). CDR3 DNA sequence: TGTGCCAGCAGCTTGACAGTCCAAGAGACCCAGTACTTC. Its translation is CASSLTVQETQYF.

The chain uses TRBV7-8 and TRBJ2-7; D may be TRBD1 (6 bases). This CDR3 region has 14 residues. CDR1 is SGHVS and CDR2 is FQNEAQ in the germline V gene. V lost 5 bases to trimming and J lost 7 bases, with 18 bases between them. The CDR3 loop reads CASSRQALFGEQYF. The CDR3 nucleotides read TGTGCCAGCAGCAGACAGGCCCTTTTTGGGGAGCAGTACTTC.

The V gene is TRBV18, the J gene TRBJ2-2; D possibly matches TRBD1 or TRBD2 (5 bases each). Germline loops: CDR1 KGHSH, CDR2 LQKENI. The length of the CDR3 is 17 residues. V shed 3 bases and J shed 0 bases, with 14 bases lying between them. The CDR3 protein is CASSPLRGRSNTGELFF. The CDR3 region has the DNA TGTGCCAGCTCACCCCTACGGGGACGATCGAACACCGGGGAGCTGTTTTTT.

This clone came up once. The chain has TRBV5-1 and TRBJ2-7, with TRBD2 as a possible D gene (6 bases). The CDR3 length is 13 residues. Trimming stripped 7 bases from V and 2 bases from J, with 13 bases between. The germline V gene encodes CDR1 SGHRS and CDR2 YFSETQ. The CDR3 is CASSRDWTYEQYF. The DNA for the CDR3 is TGCGCCAGCTCTCGGGACTGGACCTACGAGCAGTACTTC.

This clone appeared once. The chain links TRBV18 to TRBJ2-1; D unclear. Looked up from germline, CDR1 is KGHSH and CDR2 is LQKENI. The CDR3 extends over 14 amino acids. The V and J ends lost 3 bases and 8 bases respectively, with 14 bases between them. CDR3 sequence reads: CASSPASGSDEQFF. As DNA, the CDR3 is TGTGCCAGCTCACCTGCGTCAGGATCGGATGAGCAGTTCTTC.

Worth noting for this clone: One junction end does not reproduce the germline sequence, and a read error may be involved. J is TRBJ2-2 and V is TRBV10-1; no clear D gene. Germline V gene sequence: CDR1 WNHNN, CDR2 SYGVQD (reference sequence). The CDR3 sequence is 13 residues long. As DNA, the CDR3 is TGCGCCAGCAGTGAGTGGAACGCCGGGGAGCTGTTTTTT. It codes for CASSEWNAGELFF.

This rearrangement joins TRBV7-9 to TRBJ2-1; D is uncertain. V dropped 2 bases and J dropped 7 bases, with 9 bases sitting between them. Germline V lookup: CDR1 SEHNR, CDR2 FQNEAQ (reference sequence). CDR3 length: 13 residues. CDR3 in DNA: TGTGCCAGCAGCTTAAACAGCCAGAATGAGCAGTTCTTC. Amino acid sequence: CASSLNSQNEQFF.

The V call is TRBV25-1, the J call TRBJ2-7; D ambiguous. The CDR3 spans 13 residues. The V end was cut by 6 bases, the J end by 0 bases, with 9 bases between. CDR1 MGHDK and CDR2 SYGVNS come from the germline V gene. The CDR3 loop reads CASRDGSSYEQYF. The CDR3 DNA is TGTGCCAGCAGGGACGGAAGCTCCTACGAGCAGTACTTC.

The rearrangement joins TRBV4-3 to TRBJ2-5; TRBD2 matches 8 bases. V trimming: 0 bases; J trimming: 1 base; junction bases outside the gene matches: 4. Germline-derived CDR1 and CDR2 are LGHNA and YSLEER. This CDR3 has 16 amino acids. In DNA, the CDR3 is TGCGCCAGCAGCCAAGAGGGAACTAGCGGCCAAGAGACCCAGTACTTC. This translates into CASSQEGTSGQETQYF.

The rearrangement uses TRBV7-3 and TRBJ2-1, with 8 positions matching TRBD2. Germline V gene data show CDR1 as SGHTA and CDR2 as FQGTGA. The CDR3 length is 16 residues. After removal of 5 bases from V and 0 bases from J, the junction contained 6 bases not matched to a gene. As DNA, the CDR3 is TGTGCCAGCAGCCCGCCCGGACTAGCCTCCTACAATGAGCAGTTCTTC. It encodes CASSPPGLASYNEQFF. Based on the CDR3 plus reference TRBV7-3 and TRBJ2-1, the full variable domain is GAGVSQTPSNKVTEKGKYVELRCDPISGHTALYWYRQSLGQGPEFLIYFQGTGAADDSGLPNDRFFAVRPEGSVSTLKIQRTERGDSAVYLCASSPPGLASYNEQFFGPGTRLTVL.

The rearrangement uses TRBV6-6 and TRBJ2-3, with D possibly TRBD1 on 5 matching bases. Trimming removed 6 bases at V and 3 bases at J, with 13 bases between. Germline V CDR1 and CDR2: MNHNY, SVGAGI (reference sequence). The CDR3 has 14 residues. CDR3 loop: CASSRTKGTDTQYF. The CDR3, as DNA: TGTGCCAGCAGCCGGACAAAAGGTACAGATACGCAGTATTTT.

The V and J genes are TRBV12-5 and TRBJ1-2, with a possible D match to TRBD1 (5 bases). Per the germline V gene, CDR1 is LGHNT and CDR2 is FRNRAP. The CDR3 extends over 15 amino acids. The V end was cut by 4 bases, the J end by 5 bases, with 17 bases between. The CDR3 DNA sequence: TGTGCTAGTGGTTCAGAGACAGAGACTTATTATGGCTACACCTTC. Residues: CASGSETETYYGYTF.

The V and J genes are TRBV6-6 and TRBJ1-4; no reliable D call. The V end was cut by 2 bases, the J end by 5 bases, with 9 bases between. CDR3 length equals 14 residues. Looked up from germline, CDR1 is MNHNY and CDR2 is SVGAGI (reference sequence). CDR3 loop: CASSYDWLNEKLFF. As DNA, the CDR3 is TGTGCCAGCAGTTACGATTGGCTGAATGAAAAACTGTTTTTT.

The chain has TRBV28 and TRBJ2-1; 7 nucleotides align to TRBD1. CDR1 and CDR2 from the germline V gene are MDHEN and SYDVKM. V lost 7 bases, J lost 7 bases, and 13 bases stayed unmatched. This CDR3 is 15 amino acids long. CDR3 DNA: TGTGCCAGCACGAAGGGGGCAAGTTTAAATAATGAGCAGTTCTTC. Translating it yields CASTKGASLNNEQFF.

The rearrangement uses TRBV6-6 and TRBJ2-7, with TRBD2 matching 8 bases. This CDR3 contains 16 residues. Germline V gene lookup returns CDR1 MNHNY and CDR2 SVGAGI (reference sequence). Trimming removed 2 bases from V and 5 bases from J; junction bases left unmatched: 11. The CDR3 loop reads CASSYMGQRELNEQYF. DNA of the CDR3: TGTGCCAGCAGTTACATGGGTCAGCGGGAGCTCAACGAGCAGTACTTC.

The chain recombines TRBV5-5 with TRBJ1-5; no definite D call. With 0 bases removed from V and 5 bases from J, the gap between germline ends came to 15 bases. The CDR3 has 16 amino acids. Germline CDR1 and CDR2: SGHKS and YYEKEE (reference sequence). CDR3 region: CASSLGQTTSDQPQHF. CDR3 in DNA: TGTGCCAGCAGCTTGGGACAAACTACTTCGGATCAGCCCCAGCATTTT. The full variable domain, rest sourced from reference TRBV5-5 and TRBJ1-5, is DAGVTQSPTHLIKTRGQQVTLRCSPISGHKSVSWYQQVLGQGPQFIFQYYEKEERGRGNFPDRFSARQFPNYSSELNVNALLLGDSALYLCASSLGQTTSDQPQHFGDGTRLSIL.

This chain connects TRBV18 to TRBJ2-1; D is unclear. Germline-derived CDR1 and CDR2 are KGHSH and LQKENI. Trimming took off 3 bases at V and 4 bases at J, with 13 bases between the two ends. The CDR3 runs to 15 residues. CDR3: CASSPTPLRYNEQFF. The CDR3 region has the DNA TGTGCCAGCTCACCGACTCCCCTTCGGTACAATGAGCAGTTCTTC.

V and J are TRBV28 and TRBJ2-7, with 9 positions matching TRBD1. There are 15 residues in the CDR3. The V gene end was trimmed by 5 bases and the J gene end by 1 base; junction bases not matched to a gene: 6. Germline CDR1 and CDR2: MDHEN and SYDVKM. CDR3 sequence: CASSTSGTGSYEQYF. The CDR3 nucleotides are TGTGCCAGCAGTACCTCCGGGACAGGGTCCTACGAGCAGTACTTC.

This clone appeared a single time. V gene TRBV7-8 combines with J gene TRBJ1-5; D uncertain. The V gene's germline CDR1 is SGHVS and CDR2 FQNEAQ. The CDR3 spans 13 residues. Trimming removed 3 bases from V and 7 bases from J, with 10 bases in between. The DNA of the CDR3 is TGTGCCAGCAGCTTTGGAGGGAACCAGCCCCAGCATTTT. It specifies CASSFGGNQPQHF. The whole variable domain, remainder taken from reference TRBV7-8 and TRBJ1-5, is GAGVSQSPRYKVAKRGQDVALRCDPISGHVSLFWYQQALGQGPEFLTYFQNEAQLDKSGLPSDRFFAERPEGSVSTLKIQRTQQEDSAVYLCASSFGGNQPQHFGDGTRLSIL.

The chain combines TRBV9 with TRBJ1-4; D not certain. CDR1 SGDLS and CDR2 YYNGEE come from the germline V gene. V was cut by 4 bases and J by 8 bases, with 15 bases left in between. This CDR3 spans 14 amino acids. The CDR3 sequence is CASSQKVGGEKLFF. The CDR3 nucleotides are TGTGCCAGCAGCCAGAAGGTGGGCGGAGAAAAACTGTTTTTT.